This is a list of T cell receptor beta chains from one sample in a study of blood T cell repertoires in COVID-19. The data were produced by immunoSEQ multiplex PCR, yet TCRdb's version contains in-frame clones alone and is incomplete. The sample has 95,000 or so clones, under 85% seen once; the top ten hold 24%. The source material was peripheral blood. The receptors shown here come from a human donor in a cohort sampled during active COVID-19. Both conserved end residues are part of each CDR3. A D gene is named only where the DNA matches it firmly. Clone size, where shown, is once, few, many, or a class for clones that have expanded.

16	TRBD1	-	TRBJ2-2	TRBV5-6	TGTGCCAGCAGCTGGACTTGGACAGGGAAGACCGGGGAGCTGTTTTTT	CASSWTWTGKTGELFF
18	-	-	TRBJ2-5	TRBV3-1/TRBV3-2	TGTGCCAGCAGCCAAGGGCCCAGTGGGGAGGAAAACCAAGAGACCCAGTACTTC	CASSQGPSGEENQETQYF
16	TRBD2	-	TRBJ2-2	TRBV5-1	TGCGCCAGCAACCTAGCGGGACTGGCGCAGGGCGGGGAGCTGTTTTTT	CASNLAGLAQGGELFF
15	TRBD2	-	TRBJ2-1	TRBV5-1	TGCGCCAGCAAGCTTGGTTCTAGCGGGAGCTATGAGCAGTTCTTC	CASKLGSSGSYEQFF
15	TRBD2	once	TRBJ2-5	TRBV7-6	TGTGCCAGCAGCTTAGCACTAGCGGGGGCAGAGACCCAGTACTTC	CASSLALAGAETQYF
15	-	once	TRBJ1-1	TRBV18	TGTGCCAGCTCACCTCGGGGGGCGGTGAACACTGAAGCTTTCTTT	CASSPRGAVNTEAFF
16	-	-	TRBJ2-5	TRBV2	TGTGCCAGCAGTGAGTTTGGAGGGGTTCCTCAAGAGACCCAGTACTTC	CASSEFGGVPQETQYF
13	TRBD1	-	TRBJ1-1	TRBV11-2	TGTGCCAGCAGTGCGACAGGGGTCACTGAAGCTTTCTTT	CASSATGVTEAFF
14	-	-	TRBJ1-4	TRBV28	TGTGCCAGCCTGTATCGGACAGATAGGGGAAAACTGTTTTTT	CASLYRTDRGKLFF
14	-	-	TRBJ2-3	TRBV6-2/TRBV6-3	TGTGCCAGCAGTTATCTCACCAGGGGAGATACGCAGTATTTT	CASSYLTRGDTQYF
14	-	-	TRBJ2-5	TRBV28	TGTGCCAGCAGTTGGTCATGGGGGGTAGAGACCCAGTACTTC	CASSWSWGVETQYF
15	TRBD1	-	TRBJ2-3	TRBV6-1	TGTGCCAGCAGTCGGACAGGCCCTCGCACAGATACGCAGTATTTT	CASSRTGPRTDTQYF
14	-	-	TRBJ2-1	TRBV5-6	TGTGCCAGCAGCTCAGGGGTAGCCGGCGATGAGCAGTTCTTC	CASSSGVAGDEQFF
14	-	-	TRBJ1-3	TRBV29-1	TGCAGCGTTGACCTAGCGGGCTCTGGAAACACCATATATTTT	CSVDLAGSGNTIYF
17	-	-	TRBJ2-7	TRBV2	TGTGCCAGCAGTGAAGTGTTGGGAATAGCGATTGACTACGAGCAGTACTTC	CASSEVLGIAIDYEQYF
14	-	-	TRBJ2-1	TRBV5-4	TGTGCCAGCAGCTCCGGACTCCCTGGGAATGAGCAGTTCTTC	CASSSGLPGNEQFF
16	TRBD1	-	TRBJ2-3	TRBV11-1	TGTGCCAGCAGCTTAACAGCCCCAGGACAGGCAGATACGCAGTATTTT	CASSLTAPGQADTQYF
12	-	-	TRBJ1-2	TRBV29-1	TGCAGCGCAGACGACAGAGACTATGGCTACACCTTC	CSADDRDYGYTF
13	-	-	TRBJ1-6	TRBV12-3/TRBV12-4	TGTGCCAGCAGTTCCAGGGGTAATTCACCCCTCCACTTT	CASSSRGNSPLHF
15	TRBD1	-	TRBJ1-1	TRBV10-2	TGCGCCAGTCGACAGGGGGCGCTTCGGGACACTGAAGCTTTCTTT	CASRQGALRDTEAFF
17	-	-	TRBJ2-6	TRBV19	TGTGCCAGTAGCACAGGGAGCAGCGAGTCTGGGGCCAACGTCCTGACTTTC	CASSTGSSESGANVLTF
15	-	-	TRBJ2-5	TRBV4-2	TGTGCCAGCAGCCAAGACCAGCTAGGACAAGAGACCCAGTACTTC	CASSQDQLGQETQYF
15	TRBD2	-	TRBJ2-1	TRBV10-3	TGTGCCATCAGCCAGAGTGGCGGGAGCATTAATGAGCAGTTCTTC	CAISQSGGSINEQFF
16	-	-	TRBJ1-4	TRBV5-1	TGCGCCAGCAGCTGGGGGGACCGCAAGGTAGATGAAAAACTGTTTTTT	CASSWGDRKVDEKLFF
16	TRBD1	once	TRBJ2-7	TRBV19	TGTGCCAGTAGTATAGGTCGGCAGGGGGTCTCCTACGAGCAGTACTTC	CASSIGRQGVSYEQYF
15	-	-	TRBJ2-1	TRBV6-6	TGTGCCAGCAGTAAGACGAGCCAGGGCTACAATGAGCAGTTCTTC	CASSKTSQGYNEQFF
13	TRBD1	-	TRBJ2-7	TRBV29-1	TGCAGCGTCGGGACAGGGGTCGGGCTCGAGCAGTACTTC	CSVGTGVGLEQYF
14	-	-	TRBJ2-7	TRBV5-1	TGCGCCAGCAGCTTGGAGGGACTCCCTTACGAGCAGTACTTC	CASSLEGLPYEQYF
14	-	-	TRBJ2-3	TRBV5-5	TGTGCCAGCAGCTTGACTTCTAGCACAGATACGCAGTATTTT	CASSLTSSTDTQYF
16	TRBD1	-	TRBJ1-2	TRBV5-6	TGTGCCAGCAGCTCCAAAAGACAGGGACAGGGCTATGGCTACACCTTC	CASSSKRQGQGYGYTF
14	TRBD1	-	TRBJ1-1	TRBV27	TGTGCCAGCAGTCTACAGGGGGCGGGCACTGAAGCTTTCTTT	CASSLQGAGTEAFF
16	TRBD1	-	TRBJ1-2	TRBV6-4	TGTGCCAGCAGCGCCGACCCGGGACAGGGGTTAAGGGGCTACACCTTC	CASSADPGQGLRGYTF
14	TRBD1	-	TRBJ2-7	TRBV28	TGTGCCAGCAGTATCCGGGACAGGTCCTACGAGCAGTACTTC	CASSIRDRSYEQYF
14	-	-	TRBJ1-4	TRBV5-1	TGCGCCAGCAGCTTAGCGACAGTGGGTGAAAAACTGTTTTTT	CASSLATVGEKLFF
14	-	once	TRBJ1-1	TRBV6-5	TGTGCCAGCAGTTACAGGGAGCCAGGGGCTGAAGCTTTCTTT	CASSYREPGAEAFF
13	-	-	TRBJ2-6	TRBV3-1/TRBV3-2	TGTGCCAGCCAGGGCTCTGGGGCCAACGTCCTGACTTTC	CASQGSGANVLTF
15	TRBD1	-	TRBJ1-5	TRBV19	TGTGCCAGTAGAAAGGGACAGGCTAGCAATCAGCCCCAGCATTTT	CASRKGQASNQPQHF
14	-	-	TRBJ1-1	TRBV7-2	TGTGCCAGCAGCTTATCTGTTTCGAACACTGAAGCTTTCTTT	CASSLSVSNTEAFF
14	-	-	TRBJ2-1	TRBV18	TGTGCCAGCTCACAGTCGACAGGAAACAATGAGCAGTTCTTC	CASSQSTGNNEQFF
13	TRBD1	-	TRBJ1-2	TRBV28	TGTGCCAGCGGGGCAGGGGGCTTCGATGGCTACACCTTC	CASGAGGFDGYTF
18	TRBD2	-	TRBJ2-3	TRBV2	TGTGCCAGCAGTGCCTCTTCGGGGGGGGATTTGAGCACAGATACGCAGTATTTT	CASSASSGGDLSTDTQYF
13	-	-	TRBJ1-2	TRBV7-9	TGTGCCAGCAGCCGGGACACCCGGTATGGCTACACCTTC	CASSRDTRYGYTF
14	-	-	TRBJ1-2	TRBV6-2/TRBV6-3	TGTGCCAGCAGTTACCCAGGACAGCTTGAAGGCTACACCTTC	CASSYPGQLEGYTF
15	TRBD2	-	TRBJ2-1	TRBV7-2	TGTGCCAGCAGCACCACTAGCGGGCGATACAATGAGCAGTTCTTC	CASSTTSGRYNEQFF
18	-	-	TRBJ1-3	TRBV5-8	TGTGCCAGCAGCTTGGGTGGACAGTTCCTACACTCTGGAAACACCATATATTTT	CASSLGGQFLHSGNTIYF